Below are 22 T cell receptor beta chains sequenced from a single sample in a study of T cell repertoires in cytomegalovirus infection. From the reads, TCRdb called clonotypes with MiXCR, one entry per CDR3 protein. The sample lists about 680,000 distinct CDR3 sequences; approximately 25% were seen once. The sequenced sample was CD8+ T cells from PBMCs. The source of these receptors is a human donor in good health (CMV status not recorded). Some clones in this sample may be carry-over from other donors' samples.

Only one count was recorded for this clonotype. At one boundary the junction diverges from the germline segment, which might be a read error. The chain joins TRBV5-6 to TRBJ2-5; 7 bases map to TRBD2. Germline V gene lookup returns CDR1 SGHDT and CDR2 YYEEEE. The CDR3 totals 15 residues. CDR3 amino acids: CTSSPLAGPPETQYF. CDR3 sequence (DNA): TGTACCAGCAGCCCCTTAGCGGGTCCCCCGGAGACCCAGTACTTC.

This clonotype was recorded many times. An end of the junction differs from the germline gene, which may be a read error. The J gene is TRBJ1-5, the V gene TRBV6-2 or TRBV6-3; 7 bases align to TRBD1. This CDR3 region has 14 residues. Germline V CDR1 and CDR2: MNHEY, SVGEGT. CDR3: CASSYQGGNQPQHF. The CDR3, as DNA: TGTGCCAGCAGCTATCAGGGGGGCAACCAGCCCCAGCATTTT.

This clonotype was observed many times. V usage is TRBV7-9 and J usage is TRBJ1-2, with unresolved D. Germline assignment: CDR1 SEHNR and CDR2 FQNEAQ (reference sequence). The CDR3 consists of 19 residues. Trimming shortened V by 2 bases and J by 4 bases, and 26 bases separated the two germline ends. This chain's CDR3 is CASSLTFGDVFAEVYGYTF. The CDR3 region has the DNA TGTGCCAGCAGCTTAACGTTCGGTGACGTATTCGCAGAGGTCTATGGCTACACCTTC.

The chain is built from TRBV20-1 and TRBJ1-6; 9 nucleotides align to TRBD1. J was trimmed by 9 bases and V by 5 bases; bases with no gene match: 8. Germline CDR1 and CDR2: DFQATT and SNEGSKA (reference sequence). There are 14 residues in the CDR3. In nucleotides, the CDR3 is TGCAGTGCTCGACCGGGACAGGGCGTTTCACCCCTCCACTTT. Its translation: CSARPGQGVSPLHF.

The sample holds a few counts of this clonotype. The CDR3 DNA reads as TGCAGTGCTAGGCCACCGACTCACGACTATGGCTACACCTTC. This gives the protein CSARPPTHDYGYTF. The rearrangement links TRBV20-1 to TRBJ1-2; D uncertain. This CDR3 comprises 14 residues. V was trimmed by 3 bases and J by 3 bases, leaving 14 bases between them. CDR1 DFQATT and CDR2 SNEGSKA come from the germline V gene (reference sequence).

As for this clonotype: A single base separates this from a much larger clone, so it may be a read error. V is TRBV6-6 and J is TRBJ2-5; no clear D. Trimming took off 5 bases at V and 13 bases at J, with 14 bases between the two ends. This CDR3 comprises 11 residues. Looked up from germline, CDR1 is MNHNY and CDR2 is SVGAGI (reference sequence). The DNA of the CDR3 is TGTGCCAGCAGTGCACAAGGGCTTCGGTACTTC. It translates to CASSAQGLRYF.

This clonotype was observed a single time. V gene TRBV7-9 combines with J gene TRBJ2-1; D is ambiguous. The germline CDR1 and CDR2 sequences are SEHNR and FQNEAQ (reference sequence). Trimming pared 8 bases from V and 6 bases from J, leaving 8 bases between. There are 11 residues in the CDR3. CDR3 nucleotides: TGTGCCAGCTATCTCCTCAATGAGCAGTTCTTC. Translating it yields CASYLLNEQFF.

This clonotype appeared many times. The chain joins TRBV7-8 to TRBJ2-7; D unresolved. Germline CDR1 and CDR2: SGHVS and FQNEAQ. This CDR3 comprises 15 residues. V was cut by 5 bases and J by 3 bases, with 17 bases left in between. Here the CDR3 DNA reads TGTGCCAGCAGCGAAGAACCAGGCATTGTCTACGAGCAGTACTTC. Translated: CASSEEPGIVYEQYF.

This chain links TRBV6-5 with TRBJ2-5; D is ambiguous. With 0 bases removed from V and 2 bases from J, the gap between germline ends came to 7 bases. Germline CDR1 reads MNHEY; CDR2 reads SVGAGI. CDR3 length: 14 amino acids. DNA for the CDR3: TGTGCCAGCAGTTACTCTGCCCAGCAAGAGACCCAGTACTTC. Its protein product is CASSYSAQQETQYF.

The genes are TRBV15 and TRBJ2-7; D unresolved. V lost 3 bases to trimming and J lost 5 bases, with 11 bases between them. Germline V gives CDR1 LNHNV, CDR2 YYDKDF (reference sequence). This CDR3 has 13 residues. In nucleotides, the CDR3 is TGTGCCACCAGCAGGCAGAACGTTAACGAGCAGTACTTC. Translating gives CATSRQNVNEQYF. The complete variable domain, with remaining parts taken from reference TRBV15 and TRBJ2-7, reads DAMVIQNPRYQVTQFGKPVTLSCSQTLNHNVMYWYQQKSSQAPKLLFHYYDKDFNNEADTPDNFQSRRPNTSFCFLDIRSPGLGDTAMYLCATSRQNVNEQYFGPGTRLTVT.

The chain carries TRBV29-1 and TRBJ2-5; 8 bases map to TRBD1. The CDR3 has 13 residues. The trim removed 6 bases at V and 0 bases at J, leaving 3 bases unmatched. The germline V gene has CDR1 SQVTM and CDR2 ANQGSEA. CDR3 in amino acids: CSVGDRYQETQYF. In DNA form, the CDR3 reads TGCAGCGTGGGGGACAGGTACCAAGAGACCCAGTACTTC.

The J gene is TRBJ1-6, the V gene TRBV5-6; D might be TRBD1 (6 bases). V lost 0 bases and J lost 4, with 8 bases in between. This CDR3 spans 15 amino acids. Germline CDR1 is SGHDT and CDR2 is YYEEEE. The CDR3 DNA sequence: TGTGCCAGCAGCTTGGCTGACAGGTATAATTCACCCCTCCACTTT. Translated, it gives CASSLADRYNSPLHF.

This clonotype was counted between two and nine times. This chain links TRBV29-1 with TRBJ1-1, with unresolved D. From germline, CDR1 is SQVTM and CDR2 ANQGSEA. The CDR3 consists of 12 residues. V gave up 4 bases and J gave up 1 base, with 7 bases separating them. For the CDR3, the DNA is TGCAGCGTTGGGAGGGAGAACACTGAAGCTTTCTTT. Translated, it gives CSVGRENTEAFF.

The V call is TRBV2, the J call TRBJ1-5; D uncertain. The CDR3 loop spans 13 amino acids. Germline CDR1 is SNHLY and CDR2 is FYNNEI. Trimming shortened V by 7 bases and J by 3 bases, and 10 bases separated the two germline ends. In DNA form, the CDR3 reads TGTGCCAGCACTGGGCATCCCAATCAGCCCCAGCATTTT. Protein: CASTGHPNQPQHF. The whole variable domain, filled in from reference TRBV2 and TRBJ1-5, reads EPEVTQTPSHQVTQMGQEVILRCVPISNHLYFYWYRQILGQKVEFLVSFYNNEISEKSEIFDDQFSVERPDGSNFTLKIRSTKLEDSAMYFCASTGHPNQPQHFGDGTRLSIL.

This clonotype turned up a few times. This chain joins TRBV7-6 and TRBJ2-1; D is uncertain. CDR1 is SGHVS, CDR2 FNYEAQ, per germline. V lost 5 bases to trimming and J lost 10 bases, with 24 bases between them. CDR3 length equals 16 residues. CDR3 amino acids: CASSRFTGPIGWEQFF. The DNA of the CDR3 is TGTGCCAGCAGCCGCTTCACGGGTCCCATAGGATGGGAGCAGTTCTTC.

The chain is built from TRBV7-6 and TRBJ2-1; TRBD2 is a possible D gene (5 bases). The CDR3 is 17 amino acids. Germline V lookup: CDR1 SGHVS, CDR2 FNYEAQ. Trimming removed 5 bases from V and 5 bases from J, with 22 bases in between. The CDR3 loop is CASSPLAAGSGDNEQFF. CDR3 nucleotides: TGTGCCAGCAGCCCCCTCGCGGCGGGTTCCGGGGACAATGAGCAGTTCTTC.

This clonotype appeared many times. The DNA of the CDR3 is TGTGCCACCAGCAGAGATCAACTACACGGGGGAACTAATGAAAAACTGTTTTTT. Protein: CATSRDQLHGGTNEKLFF. The rearrangement uses TRBV15 and TRBJ1-4; the D gene is possibly TRBD1 (5 bases). The CDR3 extends over 18 amino acids. Germline loops: CDR1 LNHNV, CDR2 YYDKDF (reference sequence). V was clipped by 0 bases and J by 1 base, with 15 bases between them.

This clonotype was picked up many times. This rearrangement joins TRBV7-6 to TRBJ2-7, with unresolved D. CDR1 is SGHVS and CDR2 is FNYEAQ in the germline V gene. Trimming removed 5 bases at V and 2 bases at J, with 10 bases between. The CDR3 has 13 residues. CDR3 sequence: CASSPTPTYEQYF. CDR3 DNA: TGTGCCAGCAGCCCGACTCCTACCTACGAGCAGTACTTC.

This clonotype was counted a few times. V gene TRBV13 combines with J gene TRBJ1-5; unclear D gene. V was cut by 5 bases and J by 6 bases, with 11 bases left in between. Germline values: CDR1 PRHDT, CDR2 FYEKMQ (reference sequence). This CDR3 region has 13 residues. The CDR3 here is CASSLTSRQPQHF. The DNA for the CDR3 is TGTGCCAGCAGCCTTACCTCGCGTCAGCCCCAGCATTTT.

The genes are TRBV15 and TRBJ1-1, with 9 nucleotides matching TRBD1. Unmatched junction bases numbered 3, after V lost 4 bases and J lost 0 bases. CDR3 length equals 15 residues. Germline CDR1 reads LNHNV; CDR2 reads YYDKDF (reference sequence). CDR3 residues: CATSTDRGMNTEAFF. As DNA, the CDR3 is TGTGCCACCAGCACGGACAGGGGAATGAACACTGAAGCTTTCTTT.

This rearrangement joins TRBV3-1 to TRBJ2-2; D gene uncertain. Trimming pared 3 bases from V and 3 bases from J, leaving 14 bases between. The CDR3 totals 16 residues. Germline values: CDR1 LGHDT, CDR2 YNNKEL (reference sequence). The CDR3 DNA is TGTGCCAGCAGCCAGTTGGGGAACATTCACACCGGGGAGCTGTTTTTT. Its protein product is CASSQLGNIHTGELFF.

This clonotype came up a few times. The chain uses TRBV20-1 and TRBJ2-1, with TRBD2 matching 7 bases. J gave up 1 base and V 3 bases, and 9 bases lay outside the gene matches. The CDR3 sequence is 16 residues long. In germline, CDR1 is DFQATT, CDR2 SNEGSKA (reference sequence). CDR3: CSARPPQAGSYNEQFF. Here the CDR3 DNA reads TGCAGTGCTAGGCCACCCCAAGCGGGATCCTACAATGAGCAGTTCTTC.